This TCR beta chain derives from a study of blood T cell repertoires in COVID-19. The overall study: T cells, B-cell-depleted T cells, or PBMCs provided the cDNA or gDNA that served as material.

Enrollees, roughly 18 to 90 years old, lived in around 23 US areas. Trimming left V 4 bases short and J 0 bases short, with 6 bases between. The CDR3 runs to 13 residues. The V gene's germline CDR1 is ENHRY and CDR2 SYGVKD. The assay was immunoSEQ multiplex PCR, and TCRdb's table has in-frame clones only and misses some. The table lists around 300,000 clones, about 89% of them singletons. The sequencing sample was made of PBMCs or T cells enriched from blood (not recorded which). This clonotype originated in a woman aged 25 to 39 who had recovered from COVID-19. J is TRBJ1-2 and V is TRBV10-3; D is unclear. CDR3 bases: TGTGCCATCAGTGTAGAGGCTAACTATGGCTACACCTTC. This codes for CAISVEANYGYTF.